The clone carrying this T cell receptor (beta chain) was recorded many times. Its antigen remains unidentified. One entry per CDR3 protein results from TCRdb running MiXCR on the PCR reads. The sample consists of some 89,000 distinct CDR3 sequences, around 24% of them appearing once. These data belong to a study of molecular identifiers for immune sequencing clone quantification. Whole-study findings and limits: Under 1% of molecules in naive cells, but over 99% of effector molecules, belonged to clones above 20 RNA copies.

Germline loops: CDR1 SGHDN, CDR2 FVKESK. The J segment lost 4 bases and the V segment lost 8 bases, leaving 8 bases of the junction unmatched. The CDR3 loop spans 13 amino acids. The origin of this receptor is a human donor in good health. Some libraries in this study had Jurkat cell RNA spiked in. Sequenced input: naive CD8+ T cells from blood, with Jurkat cell RNA spiked in. Subset of the sample: FACS-sorted CD8+CD4-CCR7+CD45RA+ naive T cells. The chain is built from TRBV14 and TRBJ2-7; 7 bases match TRBD2. The DNA for the CDR3 is TGTGCCAGCGGGGGAGGACTAGTTTACGAGCAGTACTTC. Translating gives CASGGGLVYEQYF.